Below, 14 T cell receptor beta chains from the same sample are listed, as sequenced in a study of T-cell memory formation after mild COVID-19 (dated by TCRdb to 2020 to 2022). Receptor libraries were prepared by 5' RACE. The sequencer was an Illumina NovaSeq 6000. The public reads were run again by TCRdb, first through fastp at Q25 and then through MiXCR, and only productive beta chains were kept. Here each entry gathers all rows of one CDR3 protein and keeps the most common genes and DNA. This sample has 300,000 to 400,000 distinct CDR3 sequences in its table, and roughly an eighth of those were observed once. About 20% of the sample comes from the top ten. Sequencing input: PBMCs or a T cell subset sorted from them (not recorded which). The receptors here all came from a man younger than 30 who had mild COVID-19 (a few samples of this study predate the infection). The sample titles of this study are shuffled in the database, so cell type and time point are left out; the donor was told from shared clones.

The chain couples TRBV5-1 to TRBJ2-7, with 8 positions matching TRBD1. The ends lost 3 bases at V and 5 bases at J; junction bases unmatched: 7. The germline V gene encodes CDR1 SGHRS and CDR2 YFSETQ. This CDR3 comprises 14 residues. For the CDR3, the DNA is TGCGCCAGCAGCTCACCGACAGGGGCGGACGAGCAGTACGTC. Translating it yields CASSSPTGADEQYV.

The chain couples TRBV20-1 to TRBJ2-1; D is unresolved. The CDR3 loop spans 15 amino acids. The ends were cut back, 2 bases at V and 2 bases at J, with 13 bases in the middle. CDR1 is DFQATT and CDR2 is SNEGSKA in the germline V gene (reference sequence). CDR3 sequence (DNA): TGCAGTGCTAGACTTCGGGTTGGGGCCTACAATGAGCAGTTCTTC. It yields the protein CSARLRVGAYNEQFF.

This clonotype was counted at least ten times. The chain couples TRBV7-2 to TRBJ2-3, with 13 positions matching TRBD2. There are 18 residues in the CDR3. Trimming at V came to 3 bases and at J to 0 bases, leaving 6 bases not matched to a gene. The germline V gene has CDR1 SGHTA and CDR2 FQGNSA. CDR3 sequence (DNA): TGTGCCAGCAGCTTCCCCGGGACTAGCGGGGAGAGCACAGATACGCAGTATTTT. It codes for CASSFPGTSGESTDTQYF.

This rearrangement joins TRBV10-3 to TRBJ2-7; unclear D gene. Trimming took 0 bases from V and 5 from J, leaving 2 bases between them. The CDR3 sequence is 11 residues long. The germline V gene encodes CDR1 ENHRY and CDR2 SYGVKD. The CDR3 here is CAISESNEQYV. The CDR3 DNA sequence: TGTGCCATCAGTGAGTCGAACGAGCAGTACGTC.

This chain uses TRBV12-3 or TRBV12-4 with TRBJ2-5; unclear D gene. This CDR3 spans 12 amino acids. Trimming stripped 5 bases from V and 4 bases from J, with 8 bases between. DNA for the CDR3: TGTGCCAGCAGTAGCAACGGAGAGACCCAGTACTTC. It translates to CASSSNGETQYF.

The chain has TRBV5-4 and TRBJ2-3, with a possible D match to TRBD2 (5 bases). This CDR3 is 13 amino acids long. Looked up from germline, CDR1 is SGHNT and CDR2 is YYREEE (reference sequence). V lost 10 bases to trimming and J lost 6 bases, with 18 bases between them. The DNA for the CDR3 is TGTGCCCGCGACCGGGGTGACCATGATACGCAGTATTTT. Amino acids: CARDRGDHDTQYF.

This clonotype occurred a few times. This chain uses TRBV7-2 with TRBJ1-1, with a tentative D call TRBD1 (5 bases). CDR1 SGHTA and CDR2 FQGNSA come from the germline V gene. Trimming cost V 5 bases and J 3 bases, with 13 bases left between them. This CDR3 is built from 14 residues. The CDR3 sequence: CASSPATVYTEAFF. In DNA form, the CDR3 reads TGTGCCAGCAGCCCAGCGACAGTGTACACTGAAGCTTTCTTT. The full variable domain, in which reference TRBV7-2 and TRBJ1-1 provide the parts outside the CDR3, is GAGVSQSPSNKVTEKGKDVELRCDPISGHTALYWYRQSLGQGLEFLIYFQGNSAPDKSGLPSDRFSAERTGGSVSTLTIQRTQQEDSAVYLCASSPATVYTEAFFGQGTRLTVV.

This clonotype has only a few counts. The V call is TRBV7-9, the J call TRBJ2-5; D is unresolved. This CDR3 has 12 residues. Germline V gives CDR1 SEHNR, CDR2 FQNEAQ (reference sequence). Trimming left V 3 bases short and J 4 bases short, with 6 bases between. The CDR3 reads CASSFLSETQYF. CDR3 in DNA: TGTGCCAGCAGCTTCCTCTCAGAGACCCAGTACTTC.

Ten or more counts support this clonotype. V usage is TRBV12-3 or TRBV12-4 and J usage is TRBJ1-1; a possible D gene is TRBD1 (5 bases). V shed 4 bases and J shed 2 bases, with 11 bases lying between them. This CDR3 is built from 14 residues. CDR3 coding DNA: TGTGCCAGCAGTTCCTCGGACACCAACACTGAAGCTTTCTTT. Its protein product is CASSSSDTNTEAFF.

This clonotype came up many times. This chain uses TRBV20-1 with TRBJ2-1, with TRBD2 matching over 9 bases. Per the germline V gene, CDR1 is DFQATT and CDR2 is SNEGSKA (reference sequence). The trim removed 3 bases at V and 4 bases at J, leaving 10 bases unmatched. The CDR3 loop spans 16 amino acids. The CDR3 protein is CSARGTQRGAYNEQFF. The DNA for the CDR3 is TGCAGTGCTAGGGGAACCCAGCGGGGGGCTTACAATGAGCAGTTCTTC.

This clonotype was detected a few times. The chain employs TRBV3-1 and TRBJ1-5; no clear D. The CDR3 sequence is 14 residues long. Trimming pared 4 bases from V and 6 bases from J, leaving 13 bases between. The germline V gene encodes CDR1 LGHDT and CDR2 YNNKEL (reference sequence). The CDR3 region has the DNA TGTGCCAGCAGCCCCACAGAGGAAAGTCAGCCCCAGCATTTT. Translation: CASSPTEESQPQHF. Together with reference TRBV3-1 and TRBJ1-5, the CDR3 gives the full variable domain: DTAVSQTPKYLVTQMGNDKSIKCEQNLGHDTMYWYKQDSKKFLKIMFSYNNKELIINETVPNRFSPKSPDKAHLNLHINSLELGDSAVYFCASSPTEESQPQHFGDGTRLSIL.

In its sample, this clonotype was seen many times. V is TRBV6-5 and J is TRBJ2-7; TRBD1 aligns across 7 bases. Trimming took 2 bases from V and 1 from J; bases not matched to a gene: 11. The CDR3 runs 17 residues. Looked up from germline, CDR1 is MNHEY and CDR2 is SVGAGI. CDR3 residues: CASSYGFRAGGSYEQYF. DNA of the CDR3: TGTGCCAGCAGTTACGGTTTCAGGGCAGGGGGATCCTACGAGCAGTACTTC.

This clonotype showed up just a few times. This rearrangement joins TRBV7-2 to TRBJ1-1; perhaps TRBD1 as D (6 bases). Germline V gene sequence: CDR1 SGHTA, CDR2 FQGNSA. This CDR3 is built from 13 residues. V lost 4 bases, J lost 6 bases, and 12 bases lay in between. In nucleotides, the CDR3 is TGTGCCAGCAGCTCCCGGGGGGCTTCTGAAGCTTTCTTT. Protein: CASSSRGASEAFF. Complete variable domain (other parts from reference TRBV7-2 and TRBJ1-1): GAGVSQSPSNKVTEKGKDVELRCDPISGHTALYWYRQSLGQGLEFLIYFQGNSAPDKSGLPSDRFSAERTGGSVSTLTIQRTQQEDSAVYLCASSSRGASEAFFGQGTRLTVV.

V and J are TRBV2 and TRBJ1-2; D gene ambiguous. The CDR3 is 14 residues long. The V and J ends lost 8 bases and 4 bases respectively, with 17 bases between them. Germline CDR1 is SNHLY and CDR2 is FYNNEI. The DNA for the CDR3 is TGTGCCAGCCGGGAACCCTTCGATTTCTATGGCTACACCTTC. The encoded protein is CASREPFDFYGYTF.